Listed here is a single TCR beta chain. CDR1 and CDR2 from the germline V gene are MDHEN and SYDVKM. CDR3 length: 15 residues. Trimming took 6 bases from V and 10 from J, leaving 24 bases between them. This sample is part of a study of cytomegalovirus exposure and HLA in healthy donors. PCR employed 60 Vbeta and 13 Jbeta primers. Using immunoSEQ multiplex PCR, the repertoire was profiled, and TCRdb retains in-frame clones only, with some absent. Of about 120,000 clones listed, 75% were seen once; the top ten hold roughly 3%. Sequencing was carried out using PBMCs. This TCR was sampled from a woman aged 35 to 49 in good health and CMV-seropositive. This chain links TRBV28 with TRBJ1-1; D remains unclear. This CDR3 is CASSPPGRGFGRAFF. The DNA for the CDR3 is TGTGCCAGCAGCCCCCCTGGACGAGGGTTTGGGCGAGCTTTCTTT.